Listed below are T cell receptor beta chains from one sample, sequenced in a study of T cells in Graves' hyperthyroidism and ophthalmopathy. TCRdb reanalysed the multiplex PCR reads using MiXCR and keeps one entry per CDR3 protein. Here the sample spans roughly 580,000 distinct CDR3 sequences, approximately 14% being singletons. Sequencing input: blood. These receptor sequences come from a woman aged 25 to 39 with Graves' hyperthyroidism that later progressed to Graves' ophthalmopathy. CDR3s include the opening cysteine and the closing phenylalanine or tryptophan. D genes are given only for firm matches. Expanded clones get a size class; other rows say once, few or many, or leave the size out.

size,V,D,J,DNA,CDR3
NA,TRBV20-1,NA,TRBJ1-2,TGCAGTGCCCTCGAGGGTGACCTTGGCTACACCTTC,CSALEGDLGYTF
many,TRBV20-1,NA,TRBJ1-1,TGCAGTGCTAGAGTATCAGGGCAGGCTTTCTTT,CSARVSGQAFF
many,TRBV11-1,NA,TRBJ2-5,TGTGCCAGCAGCCCGCCGGCTAGATCACTAGCCCATCGGGCGGAGACCCAGTACTTC,CASSPPARSLAHRAETQYF
many,TRBV30,NA,TRBJ2-2,TGTGCCTGGAGTAAGGCGGGCTACAACACCGGGGAGCTGTTTTTT,CAWSKAGYNTGELFF
NA,TRBV27,TRBD2,TRBJ2-1,TGTGCCAGCACCCGTCTAGCGGGAGCAATTGAGCAGTTCTTC,CASTRLAGAIEQFF
NA,TRBV12-3/TRBV12-4,NA,TRBJ1-1,TGTGCCAGCAGTTTTAATTCAGGGAACACTGAAGCTTTCTTT,CASSFNSGNTEAFF
once,TRBV12-3/TRBV12-4,TRBD2,TRBJ2-5,TGTGCCAGCACCGTGACTAGCGGGGGGCCAGTGGAGACCCAGTACTTC,CASTVTSGGPVETQYF
many,TRBV29-1,TRBD2,TRBJ2-7,TGCAGCGGACTAGCGGACTCCTACGAGCAGTACTTC,CSGLADSYEQYF
many,TRBV20-1,NA,TRBJ2-1,TGCAGTGCTAGAGATGAACAGACTTATAGCTCCTACAATGAGCAGTTCTTC,CSARDEQTYSSYNEQFF
NA,TRBV15,NA,TRBJ2-7,TGTGCCACCAGCAGAGCGCCAGGGAGCTCCTACGAGCAGTACTTC,CATSRAPGSSYEQYF
NA,TRBV12-3/TRBV12-4,TRBD2,TRBJ2-3,TGTGCCAGCAGTTCTATACTAGCGGGTGCTGGGGCAGATACGCAGTATTTT,CASSSILAGAGADTQYF
many,TRBV20-1,NA,TRBJ1-2,TGCAGTGCTAGAGAACAGGGCTATGGCTACACCTTC,CSAREQGYGYTF
NA,TRBV19,TRBD1,TRBJ2-3,TGTGCCTGCGGACAGGGGGCTGATACGCAGTATTTT,CACGQGADTQYF
NA,TRBV2,NA,TRBJ1-6,TGTGCCAGCGTGGAGTCCGGGACAAAGAATTCACCCCTCCACTTT,CASVESGTKNSPLHF
many,TRBV28,NA,TRBJ2-7,TGTGCCAGCAGTCCTTTGAAGAGAACCTACGAGCAGTACTTC,CASSPLKRTYEQYF
many,TRBV2,TRBD1,TRBJ2-1,TGTGCCAGCAGTGGTCGACAGGGGACACACAATGAGCAGTTCTTC,CASSGRQGTHNEQFF
few,TRBV11-2,NA,TRBJ2-5,TGTGCCAGCTCATCGTATTCGGGAGTCCAAGAGACCCAGTACTTC,CASSSYSGVQETQYF
many,TRBV6-5,TRBD1,TRBJ1-4,TGTGCCAGCAGTTACTCGGACAGGCCAACTAATGAAAAACTGTTTTTT,CASSYSDRPTNEKLFF
NA,TRBV6-1,TRBD1,TRBJ2-6,TGTGCCAGCAGTGACTCGGGACAGGGGGTTATAACTGGGGCCAACGTCCTGACTTTC,CASSDSGQGVITGANVLTF
NA,TRBV7-2,NA,TRBJ1-3,TGTGCCAGCAGCTTAACCAGGGTTGCTGGAAACACCATATATTTT,CASSLTRVAGNTIYF
many,TRBV6-1,NA,TRBJ1-2,TGTGCCAGCAGTGCCCTCAACCACCATACAAAAGGTGGCTACACCTTC,CASSALNHHTKGGYTF
NA,TRBV29-1,NA,TRBJ2-7,TGCAGCGGAAGGTCGCCAACAACCTACGAGCAGTACTTC,CSGRSPTTYEQYF
many,TRBV30,NA,TRBJ1-2,TGTGCCTTCCCTCGAACAGGCTATGGCTACACCTTC,CAFPRTGYGYTF
NA,TRBV7-2,TRBD1,TRBJ1-4,TGTGCCAGCAGCCCCAACACAGGGGGTAATGAAAAACTGTTTTTT,CASSPNTGGNEKLFF
many,TRBV27,NA,TRBJ2-5,TGTGCCAGCAGTTTATTCACGGATCGAGGAGAGACCCAGTACTTC,CASSLFTDRGETQYF
NA,TRBV10-1,NA,TRBJ2-1,TGCGCCAGCCTCCATAGGGTTGAGCAGTTCTTC,CASLHRVEQFF
many,TRBV7-8,NA,TRBJ1-3,TGTGCCAGCAGCTTACCCCTCACAGGTGGTGGAAACACCATATATTTT,CASSLPLTGGGNTIYF
NA,TRBV12-5,NA,TRBJ1-1,TGTGCTAGTGGTTTGTACGAGGGCACTGAAGCTTTCTTT,CASGLYEGTEAFF
NA,TRBV29-1,TRBD1,TRBJ1-1,TGCAGCGCCTCAGGGGGAGAGACGAACACTGAAGCTTTCTTT,CSASGGETNTEAFF
NA,TRBV4-2,TRBD1,TRBJ1-6,TGTGCCAGCCACCCTGGACAGGGGGCATGGAAATCACCCCTCCACTTT,CASHPGQGAWKSPLHF
many,TRBV28,NA,TRBJ1-1,TGTGCCAGCAGTGGACGTACTCACTACACTGAAGCTTTCTTT,CASSGRTHYTEAFF